The entry below gives a single TCR beta chain sequence along with its context. No antigen is known for it. The source of the sample is a study of OX40 agonist ivuxolimab in advanced cancers. About the research overall: Ivuxolimab is a fully human IgG2 antibody that activates OX40 (CD134).

Trimming pared 2 bases from V and 0 bases from J, leaving 13 bases between. This CDR3 has 16 residues. The germline V gene has CDR1 SGHVS and CDR2 FQNEAQ. The method was immunoSEQ multiplex PCR; TCRdb's version includes in-frame clones alone and lacks a portion of them. The repertoire holds around 67,000 clones, with about 85% as singletons. Points from the study as a whole: The study found among the lowest clonal expansion in partial responders at 0.1-3.0 mg/kg. Fewer expanded clones were found on average in CD4+ than in CD8+ T cells. Certain nonresponding patients likewise had low normalized T-cell clonal expansion.

This sample comprised CD4+ or CD8+ T cells sorted from blood, obtained in a trial of the OX40 agonist ivuxolimab. J is TRBJ2-5 and V is TRBV7-8; D is unclear. The TCR comes from an adult with an advanced solid tumor such as melanoma, head and neck, liver or kidney cancer. In nucleotides, the CDR3 is TGTGCCAGCAGCTTACGCTTTCGGGCGGACCAAGAGACCCAGTACTTC. Protein: CASSLRFRADQETQYF. Based on the CDR3 plus reference TRBV7-8 and TRBJ2-5, the full variable domain is GAGVSQSPRYKVAKRGQDVALRCDPISGHVSLFWYQQALGQGPEFLTYFQNEAQLDKSGLPSDRFFAERPEGSVSTLKIQRTQQEDSAVYLCASSLRFRADQETQYFGPGTRLLVL.